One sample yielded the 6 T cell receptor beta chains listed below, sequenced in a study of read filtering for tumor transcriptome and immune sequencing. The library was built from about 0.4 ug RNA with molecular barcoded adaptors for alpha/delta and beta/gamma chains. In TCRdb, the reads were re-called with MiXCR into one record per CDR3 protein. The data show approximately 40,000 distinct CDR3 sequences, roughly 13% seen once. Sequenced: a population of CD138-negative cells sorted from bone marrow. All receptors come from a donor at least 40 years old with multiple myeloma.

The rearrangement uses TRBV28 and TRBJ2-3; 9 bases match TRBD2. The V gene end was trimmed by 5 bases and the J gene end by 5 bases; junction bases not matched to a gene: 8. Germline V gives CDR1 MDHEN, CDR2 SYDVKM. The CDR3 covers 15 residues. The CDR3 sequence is CASSPTSGAGDTQYF. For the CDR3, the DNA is TGTGCCAGCAGTCCGACTAGCGGTGCTGGAGATACGCAGTATTTT.

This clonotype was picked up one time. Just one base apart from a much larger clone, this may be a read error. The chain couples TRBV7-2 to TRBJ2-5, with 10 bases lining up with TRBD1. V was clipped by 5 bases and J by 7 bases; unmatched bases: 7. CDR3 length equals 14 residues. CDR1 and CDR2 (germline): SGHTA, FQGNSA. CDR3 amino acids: CASSRDRGQGTQYF. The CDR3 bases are TGTGCCAGCAGCCGGGACAGGGGTCAGGGGACCCAGTACTTC.

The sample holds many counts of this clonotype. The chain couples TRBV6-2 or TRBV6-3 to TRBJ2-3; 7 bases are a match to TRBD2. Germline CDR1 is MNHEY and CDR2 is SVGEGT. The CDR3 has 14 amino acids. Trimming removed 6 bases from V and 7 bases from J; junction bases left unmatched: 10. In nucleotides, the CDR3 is TGTGCCAGCAGACCCGGGGGGAGCGTGAATACGCAGTATTTT. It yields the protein CASRPGGSVNTQYF.

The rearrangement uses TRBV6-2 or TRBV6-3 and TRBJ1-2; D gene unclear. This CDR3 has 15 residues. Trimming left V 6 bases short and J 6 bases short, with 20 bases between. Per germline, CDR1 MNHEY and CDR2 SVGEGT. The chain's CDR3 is CASSPRHPSRDGYTF. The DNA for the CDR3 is TGTGCCAGCAGCCCAAGGCACCCCAGTCGAGATGGCTACACCTTC.

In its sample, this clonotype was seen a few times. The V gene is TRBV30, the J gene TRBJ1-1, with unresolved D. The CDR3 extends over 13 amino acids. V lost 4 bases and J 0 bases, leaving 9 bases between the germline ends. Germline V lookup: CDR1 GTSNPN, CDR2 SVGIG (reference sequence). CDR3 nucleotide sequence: TGTGCCTGGAATGGTCAGTTGAACACTGAAGCTTTCTTT. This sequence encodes CAWNGQLNTEAFF.

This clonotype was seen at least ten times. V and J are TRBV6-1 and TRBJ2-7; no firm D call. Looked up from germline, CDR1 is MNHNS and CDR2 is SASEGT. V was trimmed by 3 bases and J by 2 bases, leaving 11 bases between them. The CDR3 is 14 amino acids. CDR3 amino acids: CASSDRDGAYEQYF. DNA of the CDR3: TGTGCCAGCAGTGATAGAGACGGAGCCTACGAGCAGTACTTC.